This TCR beta chain emerged from a study of blood T cell repertoires in COVID-19. The wider study: Italy, Spain and the United States were the sources of the convalescent and acute COVID-19 samples.

Per the original data handling: Nucleated cell counts were estimated from reference gene primer amplification. Repertoires were generated with immunoSEQ multiplex PCR, while TCRdb's copy carries only in-frame clones and drops some. That table supplies the V and J calls and clone size; D and trimming were determined from the DNA. This table holds some 200,000 clones, roughly 86% found once. Trimming removed 3 bases from V and 4 bases from J; junction bases left unmatched: 2. Germline CDR1 KGHSH, CDR2 LQKENI. This CDR3 spans 14 amino acids. Sequencing was performed on peripheral blood. The receptor was derived from a man in his forties with active or convalescent COVID-19. This chain uses TRBV18 with TRBJ1-4; 7 bases match TRBD1. CDR3 nucleotides: TGTGCCAGCTCACCGGGACAGCTTAATGAAAAACTGTTTTTT. Its protein product is CASSPGQLNEKLFF. Together with reference TRBV18 and TRBJ1-4, the CDR3 gives the full variable domain: NAGVMQNPRHLVRRRGQEARLRCSPMKGHSHVYWYRQLPEEGLKFMVYLQKENIIDESGMPKERFSAEFPKEGPSILRIQQVVRGDSAAYFCASSPGQLNEKLFFGSGTQLSVL.